This T cell receptor (beta chain) emerged from a study of T cell responses to AZD1222 COVID-19 vaccine. Per the germline V gene, CDR1 is WNHNN and CDR2 is SYGVQD (reference sequence). V was trimmed by 4 bases and J by 1 base, leaving 10 bases between them. CDR3 length equals 14 residues. Comment on this clone: Its target is not known.

Sequencing used immunoSEQ multiplex PCR; TCRdb keeps in-frame clones, though not all of them. The sample has about 73,000 clones; 89% are singletons. General study points: The number of AZD1222 recipients seropositive at baseline was only five to seven. Reportedly, nearly half the spike-specific TCRs target unmutated variant regions.

The sample consisted of peripheral blood, taken 28 days after the second AZD1222 dose. The chain carries TRBV10-1 and TRBJ2-5, with a tentative D call TRBD2 (5 bases). The TCR originated in an adult who received the AZD1222 COVID-19 vaccine. This chain's CDR3 is CASSGLRVQETQYF. CDR3 nucleotides: TGCGCCAGCAGTGGACTACGGGTCCAAGAGACCCAGTACTTC.